One and the same sample provided the 12 T cell receptor beta chains below, sequenced in a study of vaccination and CD4 T cells after COVID-19. The antigens these receptors bind are not known. Cultured CD4+ T cell DNA was sequenced using the Oncomine TCR Beta short-read assay. TCRdb reprocessed the PCR reads with MiXCR, giving one entry per CDR3 protein. In the table there are fewer than 20,000 distinct CDR3 sequences, roughly 60% of which are singletons. Specified treatment: approximately 11-day PBMC culture with coronavirus spike peptide pools or control peptides (ViraFEST assay). Material: CD4+ T cells from blood, cultured in vitro, obtained before SARS-CoV-2 vaccination. The receptors come from a human donor who had recovered from COVID-19.

This chain joins TRBV7-9 and TRBJ1-4; possible D gene TRBD1, 5 bases. CDR3 size: 14 residues. Per germline, CDR1 SEHNR and CDR2 FQNEAQ (reference sequence). V was cut by 1 base and J by 8 bases, with 11 bases left in between. This CDR3 reads CASSLVGTSEKLFF. In nucleotides, the CDR3 is TGTGCCAGCAGCTTAGTTGGGACGTCCGAAAAACTGTTTTTT.

This chain uses TRBV28 with TRBJ1-5, with D perhaps matching TRBD1 (6 bases). The CDR3 loop spans 14 amino acids. The germline V and J ends were trimmed by 6 bases and 7 bases, with 16 bases remaining between them. Germline values: CDR1 MDHEN, CDR2 SYDVKM. The DNA for the CDR3 is TGTGCCAGCAGATTACAGGGTATCCGCCAGCCCCAGCATTTT. Its protein product is CASRLQGIRQPQHF.

In this sample, this clonotype turned up once. The rearrangement links TRBV10-3 to TRBJ2-5, with D maybe TRBD2 (6 bases). The V gene's germline CDR1 is ENHRY and CDR2 SYGVKD. This CDR3 comprises 14 residues. V shed 3 bases and J shed 5 bases, with 13 bases lying between them. The CDR3 DNA sequence: TGTGCCATCAGTGAAGGCCTGGGGAGGGAGACCCAGTACTTC. Amino acids: CAISEGLGRETQYF.

This chain links TRBV5-4 with TRBJ2-3, with D tentatively TRBD1 (5 bases). Germline CDR1 SGHNT, CDR2 YYREEE (reference sequence). The CDR3 has 11 amino acids. The V and J ends lost 2 bases and 11 bases respectively, with 9 bases between them. The CDR3 sequence: CASSLGAQQYF. Written as DNA, the CDR3 is TGTGCCAGCAGCTTAGGGGCCCAGCAGTATTTT.

V usage is TRBV6-4 and J usage is TRBJ2-3, with 12 bases that match TRBD1. The CDR3 totals 15 residues. With 3 bases clipped from V and 4 bases from J, the junction kept 2 bases outside the gene matches. Per germline, CDR1 MRHNA and CDR2 SNTAGT. The CDR3 DNA sequence: TGTGCCAGCAGTGATGGGACAGGGGGCGCAGATACGCAGTATTTT. Translated, it gives CASSDGTGGADTQYF.

V gene TRBV20-1 combines with J gene TRBJ2-3, with D possibly matching TRBD2 (5 bases). The V gene's germline CDR1 is DFQATT and CDR2 SNEGSKA (reference sequence). V was shortened by 1 base and J by 5 bases, with 7 bases between the two germline ends. CDR3 length equals 12 residues. CDR3 loop: CSARVSGDTQYF. As DNA, the CDR3 is TGCAGTGCTAGAGTGAGCGGAGATACGCAGTATTTT.

In this sample, this clonotype turned up a few times. This chain links TRBV20-1 with TRBJ1-2, with 8 bases lining up with TRBD1. With V trimmed by 5 bases and J by 3 bases, 11 bases remained unmatched. The V gene's germline CDR1 is DFQATT and CDR2 SNEGSKA (reference sequence). CDR3 length: 15 residues. In DNA form, the CDR3 reads TGCAGTGCTCCCTCTCGGGGACAGGTGGACTATGGCTACACCTTC. This sequence encodes CSAPSRGQVDYGYTF.

J is TRBJ1-1 and V is TRBV19, with unresolved D. Germline CDR1 is LNHDA and CDR2 is SQIVND (reference sequence). The germline V and J ends were trimmed by 4 bases and 1 base, with 7 bases remaining between them. The CDR3 spans 13 residues. The CDR3 region has the DNA TGTGCCAGTAGTAACCTCGGGAACACTGAAGCTTTCTTT. Translating it yields CASSNLGNTEAFF.

The chain couples TRBV6-4 to TRBJ2-2, with 8 bases matching TRBD2. CDR3 length: 16 amino acids. The V segment lost 3 bases and the J segment 4 bases; nucleotides outside the gene matches: 7. The germline V gene has CDR1 MRHNA and CDR2 SNTAGT. CDR3 loop: CASSEGVLAGTGELFF. The CDR3 DNA sequence: TGTGCCAGCAGTGAAGGTGTCCTAGCGGGCACCGGGGAGCTGTTTTTT.

The rearrangement uses TRBV15 and TRBJ2-1; tentative D call: TRBD1 (6 bases). The CDR3 loop spans 14 amino acids. V lost 1 base to trimming and J lost 9 bases, with 13 bases between them. Germline CDR1 LNHNV, CDR2 YYDKDF (reference sequence). CDR3 nucleotides: TGTGCCACCAGCAGAGTAGGGAGCAGGGGTGAGCAGTTCTTC. Its translation is CATSRVGSRGEQFF.

This clonotype was observed a few times. This chain links TRBV20-1 with TRBJ1-3; no definite D call. The CDR3 extends over 14 amino acids. V lost 3 bases to trimming and J lost 5 bases, with 14 bases between them. Germline CDR1 DFQATT, CDR2 SNEGSKA (reference sequence). CDR3 in DNA: TGCAGTGCTAGTAGGCCAGAGAGTAGAAACACCATATATTTT. This translates into CSASRPESRNTIYF.

The V and J genes are TRBV28 and TRBJ1-3; tentatively, D is TRBD1 (5 bases). This CDR3 has 16 residues. The germline gives CDR1 MDHEN, CDR2 SYDVKM. V was trimmed by 7 bases and J by 0 bases, leaving 16 bases between them. The CDR3 DNA follows: TGTGCCAGCACCGGGGGAGGTCCAACCTCTGGAAACACCATATATTTT. Its translation: CASTGGGPTSGNTIYF.